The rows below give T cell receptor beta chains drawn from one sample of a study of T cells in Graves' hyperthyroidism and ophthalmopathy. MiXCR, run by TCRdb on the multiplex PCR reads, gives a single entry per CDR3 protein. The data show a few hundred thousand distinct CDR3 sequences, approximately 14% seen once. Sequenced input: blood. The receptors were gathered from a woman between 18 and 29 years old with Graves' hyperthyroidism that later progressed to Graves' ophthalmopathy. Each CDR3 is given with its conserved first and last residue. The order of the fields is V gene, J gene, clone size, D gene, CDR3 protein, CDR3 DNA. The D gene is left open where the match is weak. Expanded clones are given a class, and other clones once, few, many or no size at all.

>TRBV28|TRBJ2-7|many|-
CASSLWSDEQYF
TGTGCCAGCAGTTTGTGGTCCGACGAGCAGTACTTC
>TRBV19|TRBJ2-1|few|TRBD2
CASSFVLTSTNEQFF
TGTGCCAGTAGTTTCGTCTTGACTAGCACTAATGAGCAGTTCTTC
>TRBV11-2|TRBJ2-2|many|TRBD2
CASSLPVAGGSNTGELFF
TGTGCCAGCAGCTTACCGGTAGCGGGAGGATCAAACACCGGGGAGCTGTTTTTT
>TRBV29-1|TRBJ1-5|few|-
CSVGESNQPQHF
TGCAGCGTTGGGGAAAGCAATCAGCCCCAGCATTTT
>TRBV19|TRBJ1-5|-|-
CASSIDRQGRDQPQHF
TGTGCCAGTAGTATAGATCGCCAGGGAAGGGATCAGCCCCAGCATTTT
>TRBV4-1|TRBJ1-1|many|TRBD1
CASSQDRTGEAFF
TGCGCCAGCAGCCAAGATAGGACAGGCGAAGCTTTCTTT
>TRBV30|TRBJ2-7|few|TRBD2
CAWSRGGVSYEQYF
TGTGCCTGGAGTCGGGGGGGAGTGTCCTACGAGCAGTACTTC
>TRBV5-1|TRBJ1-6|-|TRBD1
CASSRGQGSNSPLHF
TGCGCCAGCAGCAGGGGACAGGGTAGTAATTCACCCCTCCACTTT
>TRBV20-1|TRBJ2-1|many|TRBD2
CSATELAGPYNEQFF
TGCAGTGCCACCGAATTAGCGGGCCCCTACAATGAGCAGTTCTTC
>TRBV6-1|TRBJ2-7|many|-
CASSFGVLPSEQYF
TGTGCCAGCAGTTTTGGGGTTCTCCCTTCCGAGCAGTACTTC
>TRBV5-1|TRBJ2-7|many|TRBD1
CASSSRPKDRDLYEQYF
TGCGCCAGCAGCTCAAGACCGAAAGACAGGGACCTTTACGAGCAGTACTTC
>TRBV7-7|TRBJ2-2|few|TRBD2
CASSTSMTSLNTGELFF
TGTGCTAGCAGCACAAGTATGACTAGCTTGAACACCGGGGAGCTGTTCTTT
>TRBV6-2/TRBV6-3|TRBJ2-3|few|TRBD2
CASSYSEAGGPVDTQYF
TGTGCCAGCAGTTACTCAGAGGCGGGAGGCCCCGTTGATACGCAGTATTTT
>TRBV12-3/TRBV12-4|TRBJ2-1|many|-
CASSRGAGHEQFF
TGTGCCAGCAGCAGAGGGGCAGGGCATGAGCAGTTCTTC
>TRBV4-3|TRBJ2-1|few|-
CASSQPGGGEQFF
TGCGCCAGCAGCCAGCCAGGGGGGGGTGAGCAGTTCTTC
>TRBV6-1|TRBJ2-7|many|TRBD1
CASSRTGIYEQYF
TGTGCCAGCAGTCGGACAGGGATCTACGAGCAGTACTTC
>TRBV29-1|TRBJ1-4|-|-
CSVDGEDEKLFF
TGCAGCGTTGACGGGGAAGATGAAAAACTGTTTTTT
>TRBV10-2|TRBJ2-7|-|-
CASSDIVEQYF
TGCGCCAGCAGTGATATAGTCGAGCAGTACTTC
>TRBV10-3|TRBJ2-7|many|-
CAISEWQGHSYEQYF
TGTGCCATCAGTGAATGGCAGGGCCACTCCTACGAGCAGTACTTC
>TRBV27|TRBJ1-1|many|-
CASSFTRGGLGTEAFF
TGTGCCAGCAGTTTCACCCGCGGAGGGCTAGGTACTGAAGCTTTCTTT
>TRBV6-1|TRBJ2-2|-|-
CASSPPGFNTGELFF
TGTGCCAGCAGTCCCCCAGGCTTTAACACCGGGGAGCTGTTTTTT
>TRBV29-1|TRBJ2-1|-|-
CSASRYNEQFF
TGCAGCGCCTCACGTTACAATGAGCAGTTCTTC
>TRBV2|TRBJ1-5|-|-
CASKSLNQPQHF
TGTGCCAGCAAAAGCCTCAATCAGCCCCAGCATTTT
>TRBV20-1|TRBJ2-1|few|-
CSARTGMIHSNNEQFF
TGCAGTGCTAGAACAGGGATGATACACTCGAACAATGAGCAGTTCTTC
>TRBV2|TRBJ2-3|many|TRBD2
CASSLAGGLDTQYF
TGTGCCAGCAGTCTAGCGGGAGGTTTAGATACGCAGTATTTT
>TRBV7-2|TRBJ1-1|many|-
CASSGNWGNTEAFF
TGTGCCAGCAGCGGAAATTGGGGTAACACTGAAGCTTTCTTT
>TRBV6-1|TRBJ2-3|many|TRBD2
CASSRLAGGSTDTQYF
TGTGCCAGCAGTCGACTAGCGGGGGGAAGCACAGATACGCAGTATTTT
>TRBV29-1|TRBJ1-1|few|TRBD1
CSAYFQGAPEAFF
TGCAGCGCTTATTTTCAGGGGGCGCCTGAAGCTTTCTTT
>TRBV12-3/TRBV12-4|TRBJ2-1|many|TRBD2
CASTPGRVWNEQFF
TGTGCCAGCACCCCCGGGAGGGTTTGGAATGAGCAGTTCTTC
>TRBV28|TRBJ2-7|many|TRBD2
CASSLATSGYEQYF
TGTGCCAGCAGTTTGGCGACTAGCGGATACGAGCAGTACTTC
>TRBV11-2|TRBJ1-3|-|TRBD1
CASARTGGISGNTIYF
TGTGCCAGCGCCCGGACAGGGGGCATCTCTGGAAACACCATATATTTT
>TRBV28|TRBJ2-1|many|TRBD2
CASSAEREDSYNEQFF
TGTGCCAGCAGTGCCGAGCGGGAAGATTCCTACAATGAGCAGTTCTTC
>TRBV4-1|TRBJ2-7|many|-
CASSQERRGNEQYF
TGCGCCAGCAGCCAAGAGCGCAGGGGCAACGAGCAGTACTTC
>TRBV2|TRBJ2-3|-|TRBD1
CASRDDGTGVPDTQYF
TGTGCCAGCAGGGACGACGGGACAGGAGTACCAGATACGCAGTATTTT
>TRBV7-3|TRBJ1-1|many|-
CASSKTANTEAFF
TGTGCCAGCAGCAAGACAGCGAACACTGAAGCTTTCTTT
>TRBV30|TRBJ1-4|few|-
CAWSAPQIRATLGKLFF
TGTGCCTGGAGTGCCCCACAGATTAGGGCCACCCTAGGAAAACTGTTTTTT
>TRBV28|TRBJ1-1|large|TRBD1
CASSLVTGSTEAFF
TGTGCCAGCAGTTTGGTGACAGGGTCCACTGAAGCTTTCTTT
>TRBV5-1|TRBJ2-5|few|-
CASSLGPGEYQETQYF
TGCGCCAGCAGCTTGGGTCCAGGAGAGTACCAAGAGACCCAGTACTTC
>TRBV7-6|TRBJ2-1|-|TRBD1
CASSFLIGQGNEQFF
TGTGCCAGCAGCTTTTTAATTGGACAGGGGAATGAGCAGTTCTTC
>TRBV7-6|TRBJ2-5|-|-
CASSLWPVKETQYF
TGTGCCAGCAGCTTATGGCCAGTGAAAGAGACCCAGTACTTC
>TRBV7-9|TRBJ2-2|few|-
CASSFPGTTGELFF
TGTGCCAGCAGTTTCCCAGGGACCACCGGGGAGCTGTTTTTT
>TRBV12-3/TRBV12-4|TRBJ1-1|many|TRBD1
CASSPTGGPTSNTEAFF
TGTGCCAGCAGTCCTACAGGGGGCCCTACTTCAAACACTGAAGCTTTCTTT
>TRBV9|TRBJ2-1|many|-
CASSLRGDPNNEQFF
TGTGCCAGCAGCCTTAGGGGGGACCCAAACAATGAGCAGTTCTTC
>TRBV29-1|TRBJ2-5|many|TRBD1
CSVETGPQETQYF
TGCAGCGTTGAGACAGGGCCCCAAGAGACCCAGTACTTC
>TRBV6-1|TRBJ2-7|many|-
CASIPTGGATGTRHEQYF
TGTGCCAGCATCCCCACCGGGGGGGCGACAGGGACGAGGCACGAGCAGTACTTC
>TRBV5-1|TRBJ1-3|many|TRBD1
CASTWTGGDSGNTIYF
TGCGCCAGCACCTGGACAGGAGGGGACTCTGGAAACACCATATATTTT